The text below deals with one TCR beta chain. The patients' disease, urothelial carcinoma, was locally advanced or metastatic. The data derive from a study of PD-L1 blockade in urothelial cancer. Study details: From about 2014, patients received atezolizumab, given as 1,200 mg intravenously every 3 weeks. Men with urothelial cancer arising in the bladder made up about 85% of the roughly 29 patients. At 6 weeks and at 3 weeks (second dose) after treatment start, blood was analyzed.

The protocol was immunoSEQ multiplex PCR, while the TCRdb copy is restricted to in-frame clones and leaves out a portion. The table records approximately 79,000 clones, roughly 87% of them present only once. J lost 3 bases, V lost 7 bases, and 9 bases had no gene match. The CDR3 runs 15 residues. Germline V gives CDR1 SGHRS, CDR2 YFSETQ. Source: PBMCs, taken around atezolizumab (anti-PD-L1) treatment. This chain connects TRBV5-1 to TRBJ2-5; 10 positions agree with TRBD2. This clonotype was sampled from a woman in her sixties or seventies with urothelial cancer. CDR3 sequence: CASSGYGLAEETQYF. For the CDR3, the DNA is TGCGCCAGCTCGGGTTACGGACTAGCGGAAGAGACCCAGTACTTC.